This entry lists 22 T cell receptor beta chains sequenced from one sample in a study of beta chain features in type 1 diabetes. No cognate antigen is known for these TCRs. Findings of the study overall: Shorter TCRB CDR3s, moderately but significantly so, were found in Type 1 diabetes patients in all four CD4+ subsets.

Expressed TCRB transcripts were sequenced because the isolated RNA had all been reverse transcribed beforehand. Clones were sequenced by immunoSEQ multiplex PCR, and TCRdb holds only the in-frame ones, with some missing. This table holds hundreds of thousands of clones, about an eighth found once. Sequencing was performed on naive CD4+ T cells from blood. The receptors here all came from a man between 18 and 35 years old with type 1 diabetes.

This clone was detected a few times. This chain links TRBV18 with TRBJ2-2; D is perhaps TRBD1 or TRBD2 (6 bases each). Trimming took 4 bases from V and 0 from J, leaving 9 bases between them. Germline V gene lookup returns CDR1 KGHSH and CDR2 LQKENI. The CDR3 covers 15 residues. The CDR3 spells CASSRGTPNTGELFF. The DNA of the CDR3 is TGTGCCAGCTCACGCGGGACACCGAACACCGGGGAGCTGTTTTTT.

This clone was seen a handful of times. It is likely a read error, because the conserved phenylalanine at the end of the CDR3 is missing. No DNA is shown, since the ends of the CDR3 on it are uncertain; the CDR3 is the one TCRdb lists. Here the CDR3 reads CATSRGGAV. This chain links TRBV15 with TRBJ1-5; TRBD1 was called by the table and not checked on the DNA. Germline loops: CDR1 LNHNV, CDR2 YYDKDF (reference sequence). Including both end residues, the CDR3 is 9 amino acids long.

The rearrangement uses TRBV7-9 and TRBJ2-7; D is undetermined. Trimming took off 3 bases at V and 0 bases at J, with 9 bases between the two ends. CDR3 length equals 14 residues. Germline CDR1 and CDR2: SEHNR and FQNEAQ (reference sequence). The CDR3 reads CASSLQEISYEQYF. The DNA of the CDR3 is TGTGCCAGCAGCTTGCAGGAAATCTCCTACGAGCAGTACTTC.

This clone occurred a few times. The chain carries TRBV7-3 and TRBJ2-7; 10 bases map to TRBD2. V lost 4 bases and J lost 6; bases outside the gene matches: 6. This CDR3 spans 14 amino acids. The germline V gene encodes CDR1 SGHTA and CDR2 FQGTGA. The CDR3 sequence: CASSSPGLAREQYF. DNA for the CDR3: TGTGCCAGCAGCTCCCCGGGACTAGCGCGCGAGCAGTACTTC.

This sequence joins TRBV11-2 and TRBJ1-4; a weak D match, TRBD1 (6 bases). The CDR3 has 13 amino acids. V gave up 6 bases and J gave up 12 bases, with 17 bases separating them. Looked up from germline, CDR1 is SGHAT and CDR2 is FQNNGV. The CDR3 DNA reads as TGTGCCAGCAGAACGGTTCGTGGGGGCGAACTGTTTTTT. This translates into CASRTVRGGELFF.

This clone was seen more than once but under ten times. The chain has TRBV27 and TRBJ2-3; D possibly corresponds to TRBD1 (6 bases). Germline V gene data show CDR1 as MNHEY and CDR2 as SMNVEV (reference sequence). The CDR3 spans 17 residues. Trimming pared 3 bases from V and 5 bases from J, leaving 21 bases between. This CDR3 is CASSLRQGLDVGDTQYF. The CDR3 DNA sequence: TGTGCCAGCAGTTTGCGGCAGGGGCTAGACGTTGGAGATACGCAGTATTTT.

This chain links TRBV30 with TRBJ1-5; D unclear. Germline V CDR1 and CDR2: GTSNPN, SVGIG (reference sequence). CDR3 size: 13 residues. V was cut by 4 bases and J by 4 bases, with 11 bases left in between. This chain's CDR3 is CAWNRRANQPQHF. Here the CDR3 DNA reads TGTGCCTGGAATCGAAGAGCGAATCAGCCCCAGCATTTT.

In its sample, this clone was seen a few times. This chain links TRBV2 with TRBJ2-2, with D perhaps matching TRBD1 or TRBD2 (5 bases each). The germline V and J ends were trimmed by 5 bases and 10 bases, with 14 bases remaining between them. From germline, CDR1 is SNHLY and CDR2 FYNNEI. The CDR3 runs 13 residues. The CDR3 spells CASSLQGGPELFF. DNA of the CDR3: TGTGCCAGCAGTCTCCAGGGCGGGCCGGAGCTGTTTTTT.

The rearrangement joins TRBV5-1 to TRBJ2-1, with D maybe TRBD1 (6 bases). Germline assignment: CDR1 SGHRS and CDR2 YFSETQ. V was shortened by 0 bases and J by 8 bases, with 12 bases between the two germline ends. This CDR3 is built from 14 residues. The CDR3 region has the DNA TGCGCCAGCAGCTTGGACAGGGCCGCGCATGAGCAGTTCTTC. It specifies CASSLDRAAHEQFF. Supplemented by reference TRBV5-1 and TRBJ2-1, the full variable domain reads KAGVTQTPRYLIKTRGQQVTLSCSPISGHRSVSWYQQTPGQGLQFLFEYFSETQRNKGNFPGRFSGRQFSNSRSEMNVSTLELGDSALYLCASSLDRAAHEQFFGPGTRLTVL.

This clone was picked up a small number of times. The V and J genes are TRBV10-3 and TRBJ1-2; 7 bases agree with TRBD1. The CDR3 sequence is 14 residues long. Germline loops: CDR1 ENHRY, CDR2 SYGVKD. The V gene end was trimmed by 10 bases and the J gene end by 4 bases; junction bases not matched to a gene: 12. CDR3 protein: CATTGEEGSYGYTF. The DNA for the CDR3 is TGTGCCACCACAGGGGAGGAGGGGAGCTATGGCTACACCTTC.

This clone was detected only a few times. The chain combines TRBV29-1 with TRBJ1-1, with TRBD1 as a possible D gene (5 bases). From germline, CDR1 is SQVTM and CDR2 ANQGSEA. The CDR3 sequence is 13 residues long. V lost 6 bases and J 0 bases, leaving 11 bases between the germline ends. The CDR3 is CSVLTGMNTEAFF. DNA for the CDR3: TGCAGCGTGTTAACAGGTATGAACACTGAAGCTTTCTTT.

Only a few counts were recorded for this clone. CDR3 sequence: CASSERGHTGVLTPLHF. The CDR3 coding sequence is TGTGCCAGCAGTGAAAGGGGGCACACAGGGGTTCTTACTCCCCTCCACTTT. The chain is built from TRBV25-1 and TRBJ1-6; TRBD1 agrees at 7 bases. CDR1 is MGHDK and CDR2 is SYGVNS in the germline V gene. The CDR3 consists of 17 residues. With 2 bases clipped from V and 13 bases from J, the junction kept 17 bases outside the gene matches.

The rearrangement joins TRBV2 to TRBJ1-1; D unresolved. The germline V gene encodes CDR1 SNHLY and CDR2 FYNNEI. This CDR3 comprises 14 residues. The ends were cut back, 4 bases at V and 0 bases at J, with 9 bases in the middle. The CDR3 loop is CASSGAGLNTEAFF. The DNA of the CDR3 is TGTGCCAGCAGTGGTGCAGGCCTGAACACTGAAGCTTTCTTT.

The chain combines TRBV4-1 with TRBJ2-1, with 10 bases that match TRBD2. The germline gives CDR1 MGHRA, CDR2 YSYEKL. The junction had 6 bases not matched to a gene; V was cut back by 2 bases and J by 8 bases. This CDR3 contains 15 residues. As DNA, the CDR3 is TGCGCCAGCAGCCAACTAGCGGGGGAGGTCTATGAGCAGTTCTTC. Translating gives CASSQLAGEVYEQFF.

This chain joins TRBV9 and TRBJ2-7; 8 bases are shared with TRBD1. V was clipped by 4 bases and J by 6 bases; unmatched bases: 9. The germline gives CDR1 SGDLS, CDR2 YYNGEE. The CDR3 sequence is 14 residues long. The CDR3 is CASSPRTGPFEQYF. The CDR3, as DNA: TGTGCCAGCAGCCCGAGGACAGGGCCCTTCGAGCAGTACTTC.

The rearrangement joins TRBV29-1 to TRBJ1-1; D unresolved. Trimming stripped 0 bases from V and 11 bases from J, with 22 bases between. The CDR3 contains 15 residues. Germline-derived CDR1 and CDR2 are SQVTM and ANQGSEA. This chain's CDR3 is CSVEDRTLTKASAFF. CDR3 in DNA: TGCAGCGTTGAAGATCGCACGCTTACCAAGGCCTCGGCTTTCTTT.

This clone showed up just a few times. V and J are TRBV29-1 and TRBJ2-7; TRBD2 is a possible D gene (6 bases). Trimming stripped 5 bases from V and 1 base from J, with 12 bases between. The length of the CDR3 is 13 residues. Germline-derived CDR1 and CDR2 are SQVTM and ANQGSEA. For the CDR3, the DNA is TGCAGCGTTCTATCTGGGGGGTCCTACGAGCAGTACTTC. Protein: CSVLSGGSYEQYF.

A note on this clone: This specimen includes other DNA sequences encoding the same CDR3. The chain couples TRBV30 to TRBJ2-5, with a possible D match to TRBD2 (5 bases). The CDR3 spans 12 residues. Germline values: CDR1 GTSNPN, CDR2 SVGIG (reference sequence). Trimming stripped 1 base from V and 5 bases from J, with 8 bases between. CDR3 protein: CAWSASGETQYF. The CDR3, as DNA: TGTGCCTGGAGTGCCTCGGGGGAGACCCAGTACTTC.

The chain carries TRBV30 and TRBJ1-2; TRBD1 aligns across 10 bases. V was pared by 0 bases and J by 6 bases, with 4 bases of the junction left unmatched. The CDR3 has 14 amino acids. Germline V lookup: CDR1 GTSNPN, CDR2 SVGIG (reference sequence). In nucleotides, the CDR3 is TGTGCCTGGAGTGTACGGGACAGGGGACATGGCTACACCTTC. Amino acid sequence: CAWSVRDRGHGYTF.

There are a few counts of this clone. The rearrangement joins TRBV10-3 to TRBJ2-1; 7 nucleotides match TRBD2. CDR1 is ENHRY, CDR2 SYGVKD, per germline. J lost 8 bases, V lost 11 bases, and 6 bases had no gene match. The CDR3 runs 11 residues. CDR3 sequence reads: CALAAGDEQFF. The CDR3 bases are TGTGCCCTAGCCGCGGGGGATGAGCAGTTCTTC.

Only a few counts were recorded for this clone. CDR3 amino acids: CASSEVSGVTDTQYF. CDR3 nucleotide sequence: TGTGCCAGCAGTGAAGTTAGCGGGGTAACAGATACGCAGTATTTT. V usage is TRBV2 and J usage is TRBJ2-3; 8 positions match TRBD2. The V segment lost 1 base and the J segment 3 bases; nucleotides outside the gene matches: 3. Germline V lookup: CDR1 SNHLY, CDR2 FYNNEI. The CDR3 sequence is 15 residues long.

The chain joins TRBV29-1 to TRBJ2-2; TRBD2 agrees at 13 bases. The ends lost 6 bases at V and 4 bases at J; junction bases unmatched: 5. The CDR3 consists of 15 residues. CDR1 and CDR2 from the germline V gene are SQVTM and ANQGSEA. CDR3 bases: TGCAGCGTCCTAGGACTAGCGGGGGCCACCGGGGAGCTGTTTTTT. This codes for CSVLGLAGATGELFF.